This TCR beta chain was sequenced during a study of T-cell reconstitution after alpha-beta-depleted transplantation in children. Study findings and constraints: Reported findings indicate that, about two months after transplant, alpha-beta T cells came from several hundred expanded clones, which were derived from non-depleted graft cells.

A word on this clonotype: The antigen remains undetermined.

Unique molecular identifiers were used to barcode this TCRbeta library. TCRdb analysed the PCR reads with MiXCR anew, one entry per CDR3 protein. The sample comprises hundreds of thousands of distinct CDR3 sequences, under 30% of which are singletons, and roughly 2.5% rests with the top ten. CDR1 is SGHVS and CDR2 is FNYEAQ in the germline V gene. The CDR3 extends over 16 amino acids. Trimming removed 4 bases from V and 13 bases from J; junction bases left unmatched: 14. The TCR comes from a girl aged 2-15 years with Fanconi anemia, due to receive a stem cell transplant. The source material was PBMCs, sampled before TCRalphabeta/CD19-depleted stem cell transplant. The chain is built from TRBV7-6 and TRBJ2-2; 11 nucleotides match TRBD2. The CDR3 reads CASSSTVSGRAQWLFF. CDR3 DNA sequence: TGTGCCAGCAGCTCGACAGTTAGCGGGAGGGCCCAGTGGCTGTTTTTT. Full variable domain (remainder filled in from reference TRBV7-6 and TRBJ2-2): GAGVSQSPRYKVTKRGQDVALRCDPISGHVSLYWYRQALGQGPEFLTYFNYEAQQDKSGLPNDRFSAERPEGSISTLTIQRTEQRDSAMYRCASSSTVSGRAQWLFFGEGSRLTVL.